Below, 22 T cell receptor beta chains from the same sample are listed, as sequenced in a study of beta chain features in type 1 diabetes. Expressed TCRB transcripts got sequenced, as all isolated RNA was reverse transcribed. Some clones are missing from TCRdb's copy, which holds only in-frame ones; the method was immunoSEQ multiplex PCR. Among 15,000 to 20,000 clones listed, 45% to 50% were seen once. What was sequenced was stem cell memory CD4+ T cells from blood. The receptors come from a man aged 18 to 30 in good health.

The chain is built from TRBV29-1 and TRBJ2-1; 9 positions agree with TRBD2. Trimming cost V 2 bases and J 6 bases; bases outside gene matches: 5. Looked up from germline, CDR1 is SQVTM and CDR2 is ANQGSEA. The length of the CDR3 is 14 residues. The CDR3 DNA follows: TGCAGCGTTGAAATTGGCGGGGGGGGCAATGAGCAGTTCTTC. As protein: CSVEIGGGGNEQFF.

As concerns this clone: The same CDR3 is also encoded by other DNA sequences in this sample. V is TRBV7-3 and J is TRBJ2-1; D gene ambiguous. V shed 1 base and J shed 11 bases, with 6 bases lying between them. Germline V gene sequence: CDR1 SGHTA, CDR2 FQGTGA. The CDR3 is 11 amino acids. The CDR3 loop is CASSLSEKQFF. The DNA of the CDR3 is TGTGCCAGCAGCTTAAGCGAGAAGCAGTTCTTC.

The chain has TRBV10-3 and TRBJ2-7; 8 positions agree with TRBD2. CDR1 is ENHRY and CDR2 is SYGVKD in the germline V gene. The CDR3 runs to 13 residues. Trimming at V came to 11 bases and at J to 6 bases, leaving 12 bases not matched to a gene. Here the CDR3 DNA reads TGTGCCGTTGGGACTAGTCCGAGCTCCGAGCAGTACTTC. Translated: CAVGTSPSSEQYF.

CDR3 sequence reads: CASSKLLGLAGGYNEQFF. The CDR3 coding sequence is TGTGCCAGCAGCAAACTTCTCGGACTAGCGGGCGGGTACAATGAGCAGTTCTTC. The chain uses TRBV21-1 and TRBJ2-1; the table gives TRBD2 as D, unverified against the DNA. TRBV21-1 counts as a pseudogene. The length of the CDR3 is 18 residues.

The sample holds a few counts of this clone. The chain employs TRBV19 and TRBJ1-5; 10 bases line up with TRBD1. The CDR3 runs 16 residues. Trimming removed 5 bases from V and 4 bases from J; junction bases left unmatched: 8. Germline values: CDR1 LNHDA, CDR2 SQIVND (reference sequence). This CDR3 reads CASSLTGGFGNQPQHF. The CDR3 bases are TGTGCCAGTAGTCTGACAGGGGGCTTCGGTAATCAGCCCCAGCATTTT.

The chain joins TRBV5-5 to TRBJ1-1; D remains ambiguous. Trimming took off 1 base at V and 10 bases at J, with 11 bases between the two ends. The CDR3 has 12 amino acids. Germline lookup yields CDR1 SGHKS and CDR2 YYEKEE (reference sequence). The CDR3 sequence is CASSLWQVGAFF. The CDR3 DNA reads as TGTGCCAGCAGCTTGTGGCAGGTTGGAGCTTTCTTT.

This rearrangement joins TRBV7-9 to TRBJ1-2; 7 bases align to TRBD1. This CDR3 is built from 13 residues. Germline trimming cut 2 bases from V and 4 bases from J; bases unmatched to any gene: 1. The V gene's germline CDR1 is SEHNR and CDR2 FQNEAQ (reference sequence). The CDR3 loop is CASSLWDSYGYTF. CDR3 nucleotides: TGTGCCAGCAGCTTATGGGACAGCTATGGCTACACCTTC.

The J gene is TRBJ2-5, the V gene TRBV30; 9 nucleotides align to TRBD1. This CDR3 is built from 14 residues. After removal of 1 base from V and 3 bases from J, the junction contained 3 bases not matched to a gene. CDR1 is GTSNPN, CDR2 SVGIG, per germline (reference sequence). The CDR3 region is CAWSGGTGKETQYF. CDR3 DNA sequence: TGTGCCTGGAGTGGGGGGACAGGGAAAGAGACCCAGTACTTC. Full variable domain (remainder filled in from reference TRBV30 and TRBJ2-5): SQTIHQWPATLVQPVGSPLSLECTVEGTSNPNLYWYRQAAGRGLQLLFYSVGIGQISSEVPQNLSASRPQDRQFILSSKKLLLSDSGFYLCAWSGGTGKETQYFGPGTRLLVL.

The chain recombines TRBV28 with TRBJ2-2; 10 bases fit TRBD2. This CDR3 spans 15 amino acids. The trim removed 6 bases at V and 4 bases at J, leaving 5 bases unmatched. Looked up from germline, CDR1 is MDHEN and CDR2 is SYDVKM. Written as DNA, the CDR3 is TGTGCCAGCAGACCCACTAGCGGGACCACCGGGGAGCTGTTTTTT. Translated, it gives CASRPTSGTTGELFF.

The chain links TRBV5-4 to TRBJ2-5, with 7 positions matching TRBD1. The ends lost 2 bases at V and 5 bases at J; junction bases unmatched: 6. The CDR3 runs to 14 residues. Germline V gene data show CDR1 as SGHNT and CDR2 as YYREEE (reference sequence). The chain's CDR3 is CASSFGRGIETQYF. Written as DNA, the CDR3 is TGTGCCAGCAGCTTCGGCAGGGGGATTGAGACCCAGTACTTC.

This rearrangement joins TRBV4-3 to TRBJ1-1; D is uncertain. Trimming took 5 bases from V and 6 from J, leaving 22 bases between them. The CDR3 length is 16 residues. CDR1 and CDR2 from the germline V gene are LGHNA and YSLEER. The CDR3 sequence: CASSGRRKGGWPEAFF. The DNA for the CDR3 is TGCGCCAGCAGCGGACGGAGGAAGGGTGGTTGGCCTGAAGCTTTCTTT.

In DNA form, the CDR3 reads TGTGCCAGCAGTTTTTCCCCCGGGACAGGGGAGGGCTACACCTTC. Translation gives CASSFSPGTGEGYTF. The chain is built from TRBV7-2 and TRBJ1-2; 10 bases are a match to TRBD1. The ends lost 6 bases at V and 8 bases at J; junction bases unmatched: 12. The germline V gene has CDR1 SGHTA and CDR2 FQGNSA. The CDR3 totals 15 residues.

This clone appeared a few times. The V gene is TRBV7-3, the J gene TRBJ2-6; tentatively, D is TRBD2 (5 bases). The CDR3 loop spans 18 amino acids. The V and J ends lost 1 base and 0 bases respectively, with 13 bases between them. Germline values: CDR1 SGHTA, CDR2 FQGTGA. Here the CDR3 DNA reads TGTGCCAGCAGCTTAATGCTAGCCCACAGCTCTGGGGCCAACGTCCTGACTTTC. As protein: CASSLMLAHSSGANVLTF.

The CDR3: CASSNPGQRSNTEAFF. The DNA of the CDR3 is TGTGCCAGCAGCAATCCGGGACAACGATCGAACACTGAAGCTTTCTTT. The chain employs TRBV21-1 and TRBJ1-1; the table's D call, TRBD1, has no DNA check behind it. TRBV21-1 is reported as a pseudogene. The CDR3 totals 16 residues.

V is TRBV5-1 and J is TRBJ2-1; D possibly corresponds to TRBD1 (5 bases). The CDR3 contains 12 residues. Deletions cut 4 bases from V and 5 bases from J, with 7 bases between. Germline lookup yields CDR1 SGHRS and CDR2 YFSETQ. The DNA for the CDR3 is TGCGCCAGCAGCCCGACAGACAATGAGCAGTTCTTC. This sequence encodes CASSPTDNEQFF.

The CDR3 nucleotides are TGCGCCAGCAGCTTGGGGTCGGGGACTGGAAACACCATATATTTT. Its protein is CASSLGSGTGNTIYF. The V call is TRBV5-1, the J call TRBJ1-3; D not resolved. This CDR3 region has 15 residues. Trimming took off 0 bases at V and 2 bases at J, with 9 bases between the two ends. Germline V gene lookup returns CDR1 SGHRS and CDR2 YFSETQ.

The rearrangement links TRBV28 to TRBJ2-5; D may be TRBD2 (5 bases). Trimming took off 3 bases at V and 7 bases at J, with 15 bases between the two ends. Germline CDR1 and CDR2: MDHEN and SYDVKM. The CDR3 is 14 amino acids. The CDR3, as DNA: TGTGCCAGCAGTTTTTTCTACTCGGCGGGGACCCAGTACTTC. Amino acid sequence: CASSFFYSAGTQYF. The full variable domain, its missing parts supplied by reference TRBV28 and TRBJ2-5, is DVKVTQSSRYLVKRTGEKVFLECVQDMDHENMFWYRQDPGLGLRLIYFSYDVKMKEKGDIPEGYSVSREKKERFSLILESASTNQTSMYLCASSFFYSAGTQYFGPGTRLLVL.

This chain uses TRBV29-1 with TRBJ2-1; D uncertain. The length of the CDR3 is 14 residues. V gave up 0 bases and J gave up 3 bases, with 9 bases separating them. Germline CDR1 is SQVTM and CDR2 is ANQGSEA. CDR3: CSVEDRARYNEQFF. The CDR3 nucleotides are TGCAGCGTTGAAGATCGAGCTCGCTACAATGAGCAGTTCTTC.

This clone was counted only a few times. The rearrangement joins TRBV28 to TRBJ1-5; a weak D match, TRBD1 (5 bases). V shed 5 bases and J shed 1 base, with 12 bases lying between them. Germline CDR1 and CDR2: MDHEN and SYDVKM. This CDR3 has 15 amino acids. The DNA for the CDR3 is TGTGCCAGCAGTCTAAGGAGGGGAAGCAATCAGCCCCAGCATTTT. This translates into CASSLRRGSNQPQHF.

The chain links TRBV2 to TRBJ2-7; the D is unclear. Trimming removed 6 bases from V and 9 bases from J, with 12 bases in between. Germline CDR1 reads SNHLY; CDR2 reads FYNNEI. The CDR3 has 11 amino acids. The chain's CDR3 is CASRELSGQYF. The DNA of the CDR3 is TGTGCCAGCAGGGAACTCTCCGGGCAGTACTTC. Filled out from reference TRBV2 and TRBJ2-7, the complete variable domain reads EPEVTQTPSHQVTQMGQEVILRCVPISNHLYFYWYRQILGQKVEFLVSFYNNEISEKSEIFDDQFSVERPDGSNFTLKIRSTKLEDSAMYFCASRELSGQYFGPGTRLTVT.

CDR3 sequence: CAWSKTQGGYEQYF. CDR3 nucleotide sequence: TGTGCCTGGAGTAAAACACAGGGGGGCTACGAGCAGTACTTC. The genes are TRBV30 and TRBJ2-7; 8 bases align to TRBD1. The CDR3 consists of 14 residues. With V trimmed by 2 bases and J by 3 bases, 6 bases remained unmatched. Looked up from germline, CDR1 is GTSNPN and CDR2 is SVGIG (reference sequence).

There are a few counts of this clone. This rearrangement joins TRBV9 to TRBJ2-2, with D perhaps TRBD1 (6 bases). Germline loops: CDR1 SGDLS, CDR2 YYNGEE. The CDR3 totals 16 residues. The ends were cut back, 3 bases at V and 6 bases at J, with 18 bases in the middle. CDR3 loop: CASSDLRWDTSGELFF. The CDR3 DNA follows: TGTGCCAGCAGCGACCTTCGATGGGACACGTCCGGGGAGCTGTTTTTT.